A selection of T cell receptor beta chains follows, all from one sample in a study of a mutant IDH1 vaccine in newly diagnosed glioma. The method was immunoSEQ multiplex PCR; TCRdb's version includes in-frame clones alone and lacks a portion of them. Of 30,000 to 40,000 clones listed, roughly 92% are singletons. Here the sequenced sample was PBMCs, taken from a glioma patient treated with radiotherapy, temozolomide or both. The receptors originated from a man between 18 and 35 years old with glioma. CDR3s include the opening cysteine and the closing phenylalanine or tryptophan. Each record gives: V gene, J gene, clone size, CDR3 length, D gene, CDR3 DNA, CDR3 protein. D genes are given only for firm matches. Only some rows state a clone size, as once, few, many or a class for expanded clones.

TRBV30,TRBJ2-7,.,12,.,TGTGCCTGGAGTGTACGAGGGGACGAGCAGTACTTC,CAWSVRGDEQYF
TRBV30,TRBJ1-2,.,11,.,TGTGCCTTTTCGGATGTCGGGGGCTACACCTTC,CAFSDVGGYTF
TRBV6-1,TRBJ1-4,.,15,.,TGTGCCAGCAGTGGGCTGGGAGGGGGGAATGAAAAACTGTTTTTT,CASSGLGGGNEKLFF
TRBV9,TRBJ1-1,.,15,.,TGTGCCAGCAGCCCTTCACTAGGGTTCAGTAATTGGCTTTTCTTT,CASSPSLGFSNWLFF
TRBV30,TRBJ1-1,.,16,.,TGTGCCTGGAGCGGGGGGGGGCTAATCATGAACACTGAAGCTTTCTTT,CAWSGGGLIMNTEAFF
TRBV7-9,TRBJ2-2,.,12,.,TGTGCCAGCAGCTTGAACACCGGGGAGCTGTTTTTT,CASSLNTGELFF
TRBV5-8,TRBJ1-6,.,12,TRBD1,TGTGCCAGCAGCTTGTCAGGGGGCAACCTCCACTTT,CASSLSGGNLHF
TRBV4-1,TRBJ2-1,.,15,TRBD2,TGCGCCAGCAGCCGACCGGGACTAGCGTACAATGAGCAGTTCTTC,CASSRPGLAYNEQFF
TRBV7-9,TRBJ1-5,.,15,TRBD1,TGTGCCAGCAGCGCTCCAGGGGGAAAAGATCAGCCCCAGCATTTT,CASSAPGGKDQPQHF
TRBV30,TRBJ2-5,once,15,.,TGTGCCTGGAGTGCCTCTTTGAGGGGGCAAGAGACCCAGTACTTC,CAWSASLRGQETQYF
TRBV30,TRBJ2-6,.,15,.,TGTGCCTGGCAGACAGGAATCTCTGGGGCCAACGTCCTGACTTTC,CAWQTGISGANVLTF
TRBV30,TRBJ2-3,.,16,TRBD2,TGTGCCTGGAGTGTATTAGCGGGAGGTTACGCAGATACGCAGTATTTT,CAWSVLAGGYADTQYF
TRBV7-8,TRBJ1-1,.,16,.,TGTGCCAGCAGCTTAGTGGGGGGGGCAAGGGGGACTGAAGCTTTCTTT,CASSLVGGARGTEAFF
TRBV6-5,TRBJ1-5,.,13,.,TGTGCCAGCAGTTACGCCAGAAATCAGCCCCAGCATTTT,CASSYARNQPQHF
TRBV2,TRBJ2-7,.,14,.,TGTGCCAGCAGGCTCAGGGGCAGCTCCTACGAGCAGTACTTC,CASRLRGSSYEQYF
TRBV7-2,TRBJ2-2,.,15,.,TGTGCCAGCAGCTTAGCGTTCTCAGGAACCGGGGAGCTGTTTTTT,CASSLAFSGTGELFF
TRBV2,TRBJ1-5,.,12,.,TGTGCCAGCTCCGTCGTCGGGGAGCCCCAGCATTTT,CASSVVGEPQHF
TRBV4-1,TRBJ2-7,.,14,.,TGCGCCAGCAGCCAAAGGCAGGGGCACTACGAGCAGTACTTC,CASSQRQGHYEQYF
TRBV10-1,TRBJ2-1,once,14,TRBD2,TGCGCCCAACTCAGCGGGAGGAGGTACAATGAGCAGTTCTTC,CAQLSGRRYNEQFF
TRBV6-1,TRBJ2-2,.,13,.,TGTGCCAGCAGGGTGACTATAACCGGGGAGCTGTTTTTT,CASRVTITGELFF
TRBV7-7,TRBJ2-7,.,14,.,TGTGCTAGCAGCTTGGGACGGACGGGAGACGAGCAGTACTTC,CASSLGRTGDEQYF
TRBV19,TRBJ1-1,.,14,.,TGTGCCAGTAGTAACTTTCGGGTAAACACTGAAGCTTTCTTT,CASSNFRVNTEAFF
TRBV5-6,TRBJ1-3,.,16,.,TGTGCCAGCAGCTTCAGGGCATCCTCGGCTGGAAACACCATATATTTT,CASSFRASSAGNTIYF
TRBV25-1,TRBJ1-5,.,14,TRBD1,TGTGCCAGCTCCGGGACAGGGAGCAATCAGCCCCAGCATTTT,CASSGTGSNQPQHF
TRBV5-1,TRBJ2-3,.,14,.,TGCGCCAGCAGCTTGGGCGGTATTAAAGATACGCAGTATTTT,CASSLGGIKDTQYF
TRBV5-4,TRBJ1-1,.,14,.,TGTGCCAGCAGCCTGCCGGGTTTGAACACTGAAGCTTTCTTT,CASSLPGLNTEAFF
TRBV7-9,TRBJ1-5,.,13,.,TGTGCCAGCAGCTTACAAGACGCTCGACCCCAGCATTTT,CASSLQDARPQHF
TRBV7-2,TRBJ1-1,.,14,.,TGTGCCAGCAGCTTATTTGGTGAGGGCACTGAAGCTTTCTTT,CASSLFGEGTEAFF
TRBV6-4,TRBJ2-1,.,16,TRBD2,TGTGCCAGCAGTGACTCGGGAGGGAGAGGCTACAATGAGCAGTTCTTC,CASSDSGGRGYNEQFF
TRBV2,TRBJ1-1,once,13,.,TGTGCCAGCTCCTGGGAGGGGAACACTGAAGCTTTCTTT,CASSWEGNTEAFF
TRBV4-3,TRBJ2-7,.,15,TRBD1,TGCGCCAGCAGCCCGGGGACAGGGGGGCCCTACGAGCAGTACTTC,CASSPGTGGPYEQYF
TRBV2,TRBJ1-2,.,15,.,TGTGCCAGCAGCCGCGAGGGGGGGATTAGCTATGGCTACACCTTC,CASSREGGISYGYTF
TRBV14,TRBJ2-7,.,14,.,TGTGCCAGCAGCCCGGGACTTAACTCCTACGAGCAGTACTTC,CASSPGLNSYEQYF
TRBV2,TRBJ1-5,once,14,TRBD1,TGTGCCACTCGACAGGGGGTAAGCAATCAGCCCCAGCATTTT,CATRQGVSNQPQHF
TRBV29-1,TRBJ2-6,.,16,.,TGCAGCGTTTTCCGGGACGTCGACTCTGGGGCCAACGTCCTGACTTTC,CSVFRDVDSGANVLTF
TRBV29-1,TRBJ1-1,.,12,.,TGCAGCGCCACCGGAGGGCAGGGCGAAGCTTTCTTT,CSATGGQGEAFF
TRBV29-1,TRBJ2-5,.,14,.,TGCAGCGTTGGACAGGGAGGGGGTCAAGAGACCCAGTACTTC,CSVGQGGGQETQYF
TRBV7-2,TRBJ2-2,.,15,.,TGTGCCAGCAGCCCTTTAGGGGGAAACACCGGGGAGCTGTTTTTT,CASSPLGGNTGELFF
TRBV6-5,TRBJ2-2,.,14,.,TGTGCCAGCAGTGGGGATCGGGCCACCGGGGAGCTGTTTTTT,CASSGDRATGELFF